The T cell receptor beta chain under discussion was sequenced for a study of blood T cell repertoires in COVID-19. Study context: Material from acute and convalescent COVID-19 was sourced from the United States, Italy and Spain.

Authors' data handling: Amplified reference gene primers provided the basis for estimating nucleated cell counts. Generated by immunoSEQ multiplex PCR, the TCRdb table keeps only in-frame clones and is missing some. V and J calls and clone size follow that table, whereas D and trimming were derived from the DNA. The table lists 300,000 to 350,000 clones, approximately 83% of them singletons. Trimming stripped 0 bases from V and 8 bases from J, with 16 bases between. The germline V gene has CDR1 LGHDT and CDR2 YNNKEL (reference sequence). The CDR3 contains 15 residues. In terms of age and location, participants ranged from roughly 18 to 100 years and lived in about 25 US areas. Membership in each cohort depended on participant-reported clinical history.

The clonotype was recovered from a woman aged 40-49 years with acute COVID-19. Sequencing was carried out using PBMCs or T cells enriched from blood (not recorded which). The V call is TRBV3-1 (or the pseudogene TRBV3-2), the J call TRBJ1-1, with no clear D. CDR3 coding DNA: TGTGCCAGCAGCCAAGATCCGCGGATCTACTACGAAGCTTTCTTT. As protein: CASSQDPRIYYEAFF.